Detailed here is one T cell receptor (beta chain). This sample was included in a study of blood T cell repertoires in COVID-19. Study-level information: Researchers got acute and convalescent COVID-19 samples from the United States, Italy and Spain. Nucleic acid was either cDNA or gDNA, and it came from T cells, B-cell-depleted T cells, or PBMCs.

The table came from immunoSEQ multiplex PCR; TCRdb's copy has only in-frame clones and leaves some out. The data show about 210,000 clones, 65% to 90% seen once. Trimming removed 2 bases from V and 6 bases from J, with 14 bases in between. Germline V lookup: CDR1 SGHVS, CDR2 FQNEAQ. The CDR3 is 14 residues long. The sequence was collected from a middle-aged man who had recovered from COVID-19. The chain joins TRBV7-8 to TRBJ2-7; perhaps TRBD1 as D (6 bases). Sequenced sample: peripheral blood. Here the CDR3 DNA reads TGTGCCAGCAGCTTACTTGCAGGGGTGGGCGAGCAGTACTTC. Residues: CASSLLAGVGEQYF. The variable domain in full, completed from reference TRBV7-8 and TRBJ2-7, reads GAGVSQSPRYKVAKRGQDVALRCDPISGHVSLFWYQQALGQGPEFLTYFQNEAQLDKSGLPSDRFFAERPEGSVSTLKIQRTQQEDSAVYLCASSLLAGVGEQYFGPGTRLTVT.